The source of this T cell receptor (beta chain) is a study of CD8 T cells in ankylosing spondylitis. 5'-RACE, quantitative and with molecular barcodes, yielded the TCR beta libraries. MiXCR was run by TCRdb on the 5' RACE reads, yielding one entry per CDR3 protein. The table lists hundreds of thousands of distinct CDR3 sequences, less than 25% of them singletons, with 3.5% in the top ten. General study results and limits: Certain motif variants had earlier been reported in reactive arthritis synovial fluid and blood.

At least ten counts were recorded for this clonotype. Its antigen is as yet unknown. The CDR3 has 16 amino acids. Trimming shortened V by 2 bases and J by 1 base, and 11 bases separated the two germline ends. Looked up from germline, CDR1 is KGHDR and CDR2 is SFDVKD. The genes are TRBV24-1 and TRBJ2-1, with D unclear. The sequencing input was blood, either unsorted or a sorted T cell fraction (not recorded which). This TCR was recovered from a female donor with ankylosing spondylitis or in good health (not recorded which). This chain's CDR3 is CATSDSPPKSYNEQFF. In DNA, the CDR3 is TGTGCCACCAGTGATTCCCCCCCGAAGTCCTACAATGAGCAGTTCTTC.